Reported below is one T cell receptor beta chain. This specimen belongs to a study of blood T cell repertoires in COVID-19. Overall study: Donors in the United States, Italy and Spain gave samples during acute or convalescent COVID-19. In each case, the material was cDNA or gDNA derived from T cells, B-cell-depleted T cells, or PBMCs.

In the original workflow: How many nucleated cells were present was estimated from reference gene primer amplification. Produced via immunoSEQ multiplex PCR; TCRdb's table is partial and in-frame only. V and J calls and clone size are as listed in that table; D and trimming were resolved from the DNA. Of around 250,000 clones listed, approximately 87% were seen once; the top ten hold 7.5% to 9%. The V end lost 4 bases, the J end lost 2 bases, and 11 bases lay between the germline ends. This CDR3 contains 14 residues. Germline lookup yields CDR1 SGDLS and CDR2 YYNGEE. The sequence was obtained from a human donor in a cohort sampled during active COVID-19. The source material was peripheral blood. V gene TRBV9 combines with J gene TRBJ2-3; perhaps TRBD1 as D (6 bases). For the CDR3, the DNA is TGTGCCAGCAGCCTCCGGGACAACACAGATACGCAGTATTTT. This gives the protein CASSLRDNTDTQYF.